The entry below describes one TCR beta chain. This sample is part of a study of blood T cell repertoires in COVID-19. About the research overall: The United States, Italy and Spain supplied acute and convalescent COVID-19 samples. T cells, B-cell-depleted T cells, or PBMCs provided the cDNA or gDNA that served as material.

The CDR3 totals 13 residues. Germline CDR1 and CDR2: MNHEY and SVGAGI. Trimming took 2 bases from V and 4 from J, leaving 7 bases between them. Study processing details: Cell counts per sample came from amplifying reference gene primers. Method: immunoSEQ multiplex PCR; TCRdb's copy keeps in-frame clones and lacks some. Clone size and the V and J calls come from that table; the DNA yielded D and trimming. Among 150,000 to 200,000 clones listed, 80% to 90% were seen once. The sequenced sample was peripheral blood. The source of this sequence is a man aged 55 to 70 with acute or convalescent COVID-19. The genes are TRBV6-5 and TRBJ2-3, with D possibly TRBD1 on 6 matching bases. As DNA, the CDR3 is TGTGCCAGCAGTTACGAGGGGGCAGATACGCAGTATTTT. This sequence encodes CASSYEGADTQYF.